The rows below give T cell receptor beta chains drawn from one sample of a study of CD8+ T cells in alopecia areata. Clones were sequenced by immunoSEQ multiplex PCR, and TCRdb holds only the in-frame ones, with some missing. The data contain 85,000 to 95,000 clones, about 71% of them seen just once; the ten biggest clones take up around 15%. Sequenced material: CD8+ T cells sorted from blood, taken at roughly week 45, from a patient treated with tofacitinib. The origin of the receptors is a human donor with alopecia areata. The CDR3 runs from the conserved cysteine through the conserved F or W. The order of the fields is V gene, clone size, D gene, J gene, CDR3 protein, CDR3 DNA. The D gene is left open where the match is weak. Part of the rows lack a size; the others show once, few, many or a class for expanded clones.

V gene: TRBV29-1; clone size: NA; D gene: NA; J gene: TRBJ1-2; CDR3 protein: CSVGRYEGYTF; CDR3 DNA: TGCAGCGTTGGACGGTATGAGGGCTACACCTTC
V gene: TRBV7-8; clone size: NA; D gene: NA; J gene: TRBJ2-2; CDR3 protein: CASSPTLGGNTGELFF; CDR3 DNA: TGTGCCAGCAGCCCGACTCTCGGGGGGAACACCGGGGAGCTGTTTTTT
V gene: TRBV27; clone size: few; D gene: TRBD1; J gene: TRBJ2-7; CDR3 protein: CASSDESGTAYEQYF; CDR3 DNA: TGTGCCAGCAGTGATGAATCCGGGACAGCCTACGAGCAGTACTTC
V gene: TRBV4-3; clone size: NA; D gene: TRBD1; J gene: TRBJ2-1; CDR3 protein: CASSQGPGTGGFYEQFF; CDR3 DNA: TGCGCCAGCAGCCAAGGCCCCGGGACAGGGGGTTTTTATGAGCAGTTCTTC
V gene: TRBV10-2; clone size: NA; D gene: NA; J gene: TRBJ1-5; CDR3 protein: CASTTRPADQPQHF; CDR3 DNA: TGCGCCAGCACCACGCGACCGGCCGATCAGCCCCAGCATTTT
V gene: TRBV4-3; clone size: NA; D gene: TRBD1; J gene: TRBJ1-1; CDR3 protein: CASSQDPGQVPGEAFF; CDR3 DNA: TGCGCCAGCAGCCAAGATCCCGGACAGGTCCCAGGGGAAGCTTTCTTT
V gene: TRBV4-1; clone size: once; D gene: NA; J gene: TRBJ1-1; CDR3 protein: CASSHGSASGTEAFF; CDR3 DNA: TGCGCCAGCAGCCATGGGTCGGCCAGTGGCACTGAAGCTTTCTTT
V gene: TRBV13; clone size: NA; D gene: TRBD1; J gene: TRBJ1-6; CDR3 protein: CASSAGQGGENSPLHF; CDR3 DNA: TGTGCCAGCAGCGCCGGACAGGGGGGTGAAAATTCACCCCTCCACTTT
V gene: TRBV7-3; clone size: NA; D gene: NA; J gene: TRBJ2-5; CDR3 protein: CASSLSARAKETQYF; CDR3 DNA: TGTGCCAGCAGCTTAAGTGCCCGAGCTAAAGAGACCCAGTACTTC
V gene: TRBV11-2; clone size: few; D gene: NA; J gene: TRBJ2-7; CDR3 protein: CASSTTVAEQYF; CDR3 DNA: TGTGCCAGCAGTACGACAGTTGCCGAGCAGTACTTC
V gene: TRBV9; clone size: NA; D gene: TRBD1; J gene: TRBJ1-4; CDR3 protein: CASSPQTGSNEKLFF; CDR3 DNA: TGTGCCAGCAGCCCCCAGACAGGGTCTAATGAAAAACTGTTTTTT
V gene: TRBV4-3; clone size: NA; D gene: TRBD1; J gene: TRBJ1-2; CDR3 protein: CASSHPGTGQFGYTF; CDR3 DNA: TGCGCCAGCAGCCACCCCGGGACAGGGCAGTTTGGCTACACCTTC
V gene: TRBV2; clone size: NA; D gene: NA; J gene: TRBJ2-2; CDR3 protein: CASGPTQTTGELFF; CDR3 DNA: TGTGCCAGTGGGCCGACACAAACGACCGGGGAGCTGTTTTTT
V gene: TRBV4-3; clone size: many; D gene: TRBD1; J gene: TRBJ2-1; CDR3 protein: CASSQDGTGTNEQFF; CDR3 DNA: TGCGCCAGCAGCCAAGATGGGACAGGAACCAATGAGCAGTTCTTC
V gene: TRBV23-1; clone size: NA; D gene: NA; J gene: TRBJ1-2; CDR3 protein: CASSIPSPTGRKGYTF; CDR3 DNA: TGCGCCAGCAGTATACCCTCCCCGACAGGTAGGAAGGGCTACACCTTC
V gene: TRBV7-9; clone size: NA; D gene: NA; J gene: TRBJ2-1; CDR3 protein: CASSFPPRGGISYNEQFF; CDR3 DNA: TGTGCCAGCAGCTTCCCCCCCAGGGGGGGCATTTCTTACAATGAGCAGTTCTTC
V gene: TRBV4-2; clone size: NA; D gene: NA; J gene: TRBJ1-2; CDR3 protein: CATWGEGSYGYTF; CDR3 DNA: TGTGCCACCTGGGGGGAAGGGAGCTATGGCTACACCTTC
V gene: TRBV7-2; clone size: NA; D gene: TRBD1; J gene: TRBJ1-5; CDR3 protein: CASSQDRGPLNQPQHF; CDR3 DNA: TGTGCCAGCAGCCAGGACAGGGGACCTCTCAATCAGCCCCAGCATTTT
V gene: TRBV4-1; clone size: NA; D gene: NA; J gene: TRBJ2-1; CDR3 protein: CASSQVWGYEQFF; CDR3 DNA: TGCGCCAGCAGCCAAGTGTGGGGTTATGAGCAGTTCTTC
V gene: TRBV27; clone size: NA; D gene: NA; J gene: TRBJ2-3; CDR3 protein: CASSLAGYSTDTQYF; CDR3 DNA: TGTGCCAGCAGTTTAGCGGGGTACTCCACAGATACGCAGTATTTT
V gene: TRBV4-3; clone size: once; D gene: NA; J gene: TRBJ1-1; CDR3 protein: CASSQDTGSNTEAFF; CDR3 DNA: TGCGCCAGCAGCCAAGATACAGGTTCTAACACTGAAGCTTTCTTT
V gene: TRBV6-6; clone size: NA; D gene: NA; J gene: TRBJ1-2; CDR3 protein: CASSYALSEGGYTF; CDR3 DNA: TGTGCCAGCAGTTACGCGCTGAGTGAAGGTGGCTACACCTTC
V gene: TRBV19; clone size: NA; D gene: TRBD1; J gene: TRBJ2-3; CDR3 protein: CASSTRQGADTQYF; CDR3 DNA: TGTGCCAGTAGTACGCGACAGGGGGCAGATACGCAGTATTTT
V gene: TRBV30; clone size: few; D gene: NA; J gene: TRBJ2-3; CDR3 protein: CAWSVASTDTQYF; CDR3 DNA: TGTGCCTGGAGTGTGGCCAGCACAGATACGCAGTATTTT
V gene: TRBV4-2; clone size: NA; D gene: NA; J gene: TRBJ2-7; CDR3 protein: CASSQGTTGAIYEQYF; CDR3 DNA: TGTGCCAGCAGCCAAGGGACTACCGGGGCCATCTACGAGCAGTACTTC
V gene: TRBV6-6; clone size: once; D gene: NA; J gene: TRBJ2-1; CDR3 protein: CASSYSSGGLRNEQFF; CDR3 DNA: TGTGCCAGCAGTTACTCATCCGGGGGGCTGAGAAATGAGCAGTTCTTC
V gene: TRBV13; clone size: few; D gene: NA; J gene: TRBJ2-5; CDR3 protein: CASSLGRRRETQYF; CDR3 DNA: TGTGCCAGCAGCTTAGGTCGACGGAGGGAGACCCAGTACTTC
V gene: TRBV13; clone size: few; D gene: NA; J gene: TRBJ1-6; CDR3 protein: CASSFGINSPLHF; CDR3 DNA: TGTGCCAGCAGCTTCGGGATTAATTCACCCCTCCACTTT
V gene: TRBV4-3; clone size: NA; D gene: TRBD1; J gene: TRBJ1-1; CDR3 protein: CASSQNIGTGGEDTEAFF; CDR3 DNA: TGCGCCAGCAGCCAAAACATCGGGACAGGGGGCGAGGACACTGAAGCTTTCTTT
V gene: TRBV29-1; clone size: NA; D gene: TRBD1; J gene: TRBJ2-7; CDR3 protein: CSVRIPGQGAHEQYF; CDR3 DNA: TGCAGCGTGAGGATCCCGGGACAGGGGGCCCACGAGCAGTACTTC
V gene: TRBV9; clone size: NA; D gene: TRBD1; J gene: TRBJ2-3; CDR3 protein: CASSVGGTGGTDTQYF; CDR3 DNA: TGTGCCAGCAGCGTCGGAGGGACAGGGGGCACAGATACGCAGTATTTT
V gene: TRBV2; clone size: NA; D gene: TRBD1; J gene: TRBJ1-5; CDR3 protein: CASSSGPQGVYSNQPQHF; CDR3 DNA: TGTGCCAGCAGCTCGGGGCCGCAGGGGGTGTATAGCAATCAGCCCCAGCATTTT
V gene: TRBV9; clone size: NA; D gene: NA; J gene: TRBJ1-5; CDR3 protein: CASSSDSTPNQPQHF; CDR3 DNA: TGTGCCAGCAGCTCAGACAGTACCCCCAATCAGCCCCAGCATTTT
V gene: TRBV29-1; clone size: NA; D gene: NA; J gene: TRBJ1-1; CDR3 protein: CSVFGSISDTEAFF; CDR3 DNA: TGCAGCGTTTTCGGGTCTATATCAGACACTGAAGCTTTCTTT
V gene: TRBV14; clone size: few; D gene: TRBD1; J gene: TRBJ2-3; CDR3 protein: CASSQGSTGLYF; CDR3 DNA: TGTGCCAGCAGCCAAGGATCGACAGGGTTGTATTTT
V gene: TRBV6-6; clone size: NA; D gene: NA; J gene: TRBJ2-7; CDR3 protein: CASSYEGYEQYF; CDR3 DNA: TGTGCCAGCAGTTACGAGGGCTACGAGCAGTACTTC
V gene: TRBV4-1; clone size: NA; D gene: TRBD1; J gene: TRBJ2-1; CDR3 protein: CASSGKGTVDRDEQFF; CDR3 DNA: TGCGCCAGCAGCGGAAAAGGGACAGTGGATCGGGATGAGCAGTTCTTC
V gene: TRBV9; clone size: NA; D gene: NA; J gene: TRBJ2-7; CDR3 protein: CASSVAGTAYEQYF; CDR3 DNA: TGTGCCAGCAGCGTAGCCGGCACGGCATACGAGCAGTACTTC
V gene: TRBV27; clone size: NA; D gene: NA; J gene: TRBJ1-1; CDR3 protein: CASSSSGGRSEAFF; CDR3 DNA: TGTGCCAGCAGTTCATCAGGAGGGCGGTCTGAAGCTTTCTTT
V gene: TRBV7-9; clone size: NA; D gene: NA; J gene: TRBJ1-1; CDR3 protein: CASSFADGEAFF; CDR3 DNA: TGTGCCAGCAGCTTCGCAGACGGTGAAGCTTTCTTT
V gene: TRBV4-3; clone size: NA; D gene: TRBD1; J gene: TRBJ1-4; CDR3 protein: CASSPTRTGGNEKLFF; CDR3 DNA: TGCGCCAGCAGCCCCACCCGGACAGGTGGAAATGAAAAACTGTTTTTT
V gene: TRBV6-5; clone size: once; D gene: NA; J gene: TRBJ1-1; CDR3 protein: CASTPKSRKNTEAFF; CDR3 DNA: TGTGCCAGCACCCCGAAATCCCGGAAAAACACTGAAGCTTTCTTT
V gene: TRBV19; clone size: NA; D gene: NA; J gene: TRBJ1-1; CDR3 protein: CASGQRDAFF; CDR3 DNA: TGTGCCAGTGGACAGAGGGATGCTTTCTTT
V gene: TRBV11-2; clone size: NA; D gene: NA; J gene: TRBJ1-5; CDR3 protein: CASSLGGGQPQHF; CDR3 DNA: TGTGCCAGCAGCTTAGGCGGGGGGCAGCCCCAGCATTTT
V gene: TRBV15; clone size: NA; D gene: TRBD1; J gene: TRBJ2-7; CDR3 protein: CATSRDRNSYEQYF; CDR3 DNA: TGTGCCACCAGCAGGGACAGGAACTCCTACGAGCAGTACTTC
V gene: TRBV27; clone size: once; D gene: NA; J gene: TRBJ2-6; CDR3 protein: CASAPSGANVLTF; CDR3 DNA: TGTGCCAGCGCTCCTTCTGGGGCCAACGTCCTGACTTTC